These 22 T cell receptor beta chains came from one sample sequenced in a study of OX40 agonist ivuxolimab in advanced cancers. Using immunoSEQ multiplex PCR, the repertoire was profiled, and TCRdb retains in-frame clones only, with some absent. This sample has about 80,000 clones, with about four fifths found just once. Sequenced material: CD4+ or CD8+ T cells sorted from blood, taken in a trial of the OX40 agonist ivuxolimab. These receptor sequences come from an adult with an advanced solid tumor such as melanoma, head and neck, liver or kidney cancer.

The table lists this clone with a count of one. This chain uses TRBV5-4 with TRBJ1-1; 7 positions match TRBD1. CDR3 length: 17 amino acids. After removal of 0 bases from V and 3 bases from J, the junction contained 11 bases not matched to a gene. Germline loops: CDR1 SGHNT, CDR2 YYREEE (reference sequence). This chain's CDR3 is CASSLGQGNLADTEAFF. CDR3 DNA: TGTGCCAGCAGCTTGGGACAGGGTAATCTGGCTGACACTGAAGCTTTCTTT.

J is TRBJ1-6 and V is TRBV5-1, with TRBD1 identical over 12 bases. This CDR3 region has 14 residues. Germline CDR1 is SGHRS and CDR2 is YFSETQ. The V segment lost 3 bases and the J segment 10 bases; nucleotides outside the gene matches: 2. CDR3 amino acids: CASSWDRGQSPLHF. CDR3 in DNA: TGCGCCAGCAGCTGGGACAGGGGGCAGTCACCCCTCCACTTT.

CDR3 DNA: TGCGCCAGCAGCTTGGCCATTTTTTCCGGCGTTGGGAAGGAGACCCAGTACTTC. Translating gives CASSLAIFSGVGKETQYF. The chain joins TRBV5-1 to TRBJ2-5; no reliable D call. Trimming stripped 0 bases from V and 5 bases from J, with 23 bases between. The germline V gene encodes CDR1 SGHRS and CDR2 YFSETQ. There are 18 residues in the CDR3.

The chain joins TRBV5-4 to TRBJ1-2; possible D gene TRBD1, 5 bases. Trimming cost V 1 base and J 8 bases, with 18 bases left between them. CDR1 is SGHNT, CDR2 YYREEE, per germline (reference sequence). The CDR3 is 15 residues long. The CDR3, as DNA: TGTGCCAGCAGCTTGTCCAGGGTCGTAACTAGGGGCTACACCTTC. This sequence encodes CASSLSRVVTRGYTF.

The chain recombines TRBV30 with TRBJ1-1; TRBD1 is a possible D gene (5 bases). This CDR3 is 12 amino acids long. The V gene lost 2 bases and the J gene lost 9 bases, with 13 bases spanning the gap. Per the germline V gene, CDR1 is GTSNPN and CDR2 is SVGIG (reference sequence). The CDR3 nucleotides read TGTGCCTGGAGTTACGGACCAGGGAAAGCTTTCTTT. Protein: CAWSYGPGKAFF.

V is TRBV5-1 and J is TRBJ1-2; no clear D gene. The V end lost 4 bases, the J end lost 1 base, and 8 bases lay between the germline ends. CDR3 length: 13 residues. Germline lookup yields CDR1 SGHRS and CDR2 YFSETQ. The CDR3 DNA follows: TGCGCCAGCAGCGCCGCCCTTAACTATGGCTACACCTTC. It is translated as CASSAALNYGYTF.

The rearrangement uses TRBV10-2 and TRBJ2-7, with 8 bases identical to TRBD1. The junction had 9 bases not matched to a gene; V was cut back by 7 bases and J by 4 bases. CDR3 length: 14 amino acids. Per the germline V gene, CDR1 is WSHSY and CDR2 is SAAADI. Here the CDR3 DNA reads TGCGCCAGCAACGACAGGGGCGCCGGGTACGAGCAGTACTTC. Amino acid sequence: CASNDRGAGYEQYF.

The chain links TRBV5-1 to TRBJ2-3; maybe TRBD2 (6 bases). Trimming removed 4 bases from V and 2 bases from J, with 11 bases in between. The CDR3 consists of 14 residues. Germline CDR1 and CDR2: SGHRS and YFSETQ. The CDR3, as DNA: TGCGCCAGCAGCAAGGCGGGAAACACAGATACGCAGTATTTT. The encoded protein is CASSKAGNTDTQYF.

The chain carries TRBV12-5 and TRBJ2-3; no definite D call. V shed 4 bases and J shed 2 bases, with 10 bases lying between them. The CDR3 contains 14 residues. Germline V gene sequence: CDR1 LGHNT, CDR2 FRNRAP. Here the CDR3 DNA reads TGTGCTAGTGGTTCCGGATTACCCACAGATACGCAGTATTTT. As protein: CASGSGLPTDTQYF.

This clone was found a few times. This chain links TRBV30 with TRBJ1-5; D may be TRBD1 (6 bases). CDR1 and CDR2 from the germline V gene are GTSNPN and SVGIG (reference sequence). V lost 0 bases and J 6 bases, leaving 15 bases between the germline ends. The CDR3 sequence is 15 residues long. CDR3 sequence reads: CAWSVNRGASQPQHF. The CDR3 nucleotides are TGTGCCTGGAGTGTAAATCGGGGGGCGTCTCAGCCCCAGCATTTT.

This clone has only a few counts. The genes are TRBV6-5 and TRBJ2-7, with TRBD1 matching 11 bases. V shed 2 bases, J shed 11 bases, and the junction held 5 bases outside the gene matches. There are 13 residues in the CDR3. The germline gives CDR1 MNHEY, CDR2 SVGAGI. The CDR3 nucleotides read TGTGCCAGCAGTTACCGGGGGACAGGGGGAAAGTACTTC. Amino acid sequence: CASSYRGTGGKYF.

This chain uses TRBV2 with TRBJ1-2, with a weak D call TRBD1 (6 bases). Trimming left V 3 bases short and J 4 bases short, with 9 bases between. Germline V gives CDR1 SNHLY, CDR2 FYNNEI. This CDR3 is built from 13 residues. DNA of the CDR3: TGTGCCAGCAGTGAGCAGGGGTCCTATGGCTACACCTTC. Amino acid sequence: CASSEQGSYGYTF.

This chain links TRBV10-3 with TRBJ2-7; D is uncertain. The ends were cut back, 11 bases at V and 5 bases at J, with 22 bases in the middle. This CDR3 is built from 14 residues. Germline V gives CDR1 ENHRY, CDR2 SYGVKD. CDR3 nucleotides: TGTGCCTCCCCAGGTACAGCCGTCTCGAACGAGCAGTACTTC. This gives the protein CASPGTAVSNEQYF.

J is TRBJ2-2 and V is TRBV11-2; perhaps TRBD2 as D (6 bases). Germline CDR1 and CDR2: SGHAT and FQNNGV. V was trimmed by 2 bases and J by 2 bases, leaving 9 bases between them. The CDR3 is 15 residues long. The chain's CDR3 is CASSLLGGNTGELFF. In DNA, the CDR3 is TGTGCCAGCAGCTTATTGGGAGGAAACACCGGGGAGCTGTTTTTT.

The rearrangement uses TRBV25-1 and TRBJ1-4; D is undetermined. The germline V gene has CDR1 MGHDK and CDR2 SYGVNS. The CDR3 loop spans 16 amino acids. With 1 base removed from V and 0 bases from J, the gap between germline ends came to 9 bases. CDR3 nucleotide sequence: TGTGCCAGCAGTGAATTCTATGACGCAACTAATGAAAAACTGTTTTTT. This codes for CASSEFYDATNEKLFF.

CDR3 in amino acids: CASSPLAGATNTGELFF. In DNA form, the CDR3 reads TGTGCCAGCTCCCCTCTAGCGGGAGCCACGAACACCGGGGAGCTGTTTTTT. This chain joins TRBV18 and TRBJ2-2; 10 bases agree with TRBD2. The germline V gene encodes CDR1 KGHSH and CDR2 LQKENI. The CDR3 covers 17 residues. J gave up 0 bases and V 6 bases, and 7 bases lay outside the gene matches.

J is TRBJ1-5 and V is TRBV19; D is uncertain. The CDR3 covers 13 residues. Germline assignment: CDR1 LNHDA and CDR2 SQIVND (reference sequence). The germline V and J ends were trimmed by 0 bases and 11 bases, with 11 bases remaining between them. CDR3 amino acids: CASSIDNREAQHF. In DNA form, the CDR3 reads TGTGCCAGTAGTATAGATAACCGAGAGGCCCAGCATTTT.

The chain recombines TRBV4-1 with TRBJ1-6; D is uncertain. Per the germline V gene, CDR1 is MGHRA and CDR2 is YSYEKL. The CDR3 loop spans 13 amino acids. V was pared by 0 bases and J by 5 bases, with 2 bases between. CDR3 coding DNA: TGCGCCAGCAGCCAAGAGAATAATTCACCCCTCCACTTT. Residues: CASSQENNSPLHF.

This rearrangement joins TRBV19 to TRBJ1-2; the D gene is possibly TRBD1 (5 bases). V was shortened by 2 bases and J by 0 bases, with 13 bases between the two germline ends. Germline assignment: CDR1 LNHDA and CDR2 SQIVND (reference sequence). This CDR3 has 16 residues. CDR3 residues: CASSIMGDGTNYGYTF. The CDR3 coding sequence is TGTGCCAGTAGTATAATGGGGGACGGTACTAACTATGGCTACACCTTC.

The chain couples TRBV19 to TRBJ1-5; D is unresolved. The CDR3 is 12 residues long. Germline values: CDR1 LNHDA, CDR2 SQIVND (reference sequence). Trimming cost V 3 bases and J 6 bases, with 6 bases left between them. The CDR3 spells CASSIRSQPQHF. The CDR3, as DNA: TGTGCCAGTAGTATTCGGAGTCAGCCCCAGCATTTT.

The genes are TRBV18 and TRBJ1-5; D perhaps matches TRBD1 (5 bases). The CDR3 totals 14 residues. Trimming took 1 base from V and 12 from J, leaving 16 bases between them. Germline lookup yields CDR1 KGHSH and CDR2 LQKENI. In nucleotides, the CDR3 is TGTGCCAGCTCACCACGGGACGGTACTCTCTACCAGCATTTT. This codes for CASSPRDGTLYQHF.

In the case of this clone: At one end, the junction sequence differs from germline, possibly due to a read error. The same CDR3 is also encoded by other DNA sequences in this sample. The chain employs TRBV10-2 and TRBJ2-5; 7 bases line up with TRBD2. Looked up from germline, CDR1 is WSHSY and CDR2 is SAAADI. The CDR3 spans 11 residues. In nucleotides, the CDR3 is TGCGCCAGCCTCCGGGAGGAGACTCAGTACTTC. Its protein product is CASLREETQYF.